The 5 T cell receptor beta chains listed next were all sequenced from one sample in a study of Ad26.COV2.S vaccination and SARS-CoV-2 variants (dated by TCRdb to the early 2020s). Libraries were prepared through the immunoSEQ multiplex PCR assay. TCRdb took this table from immuneACCESS and kept in-frame rearrangements with V and J called. Such tables lack part of the clones; where checked against another copy, unresolved V genes explain under half of the gap, and the rest is unexplained. A total of fewer than 400,000 clones appear in this sample, less than 90% of them only once. Around 3.4% of the sample is taken by the ten largest. The treatment or condition label on this specimen signifies: some 19 received Ad26.COV2.S at low or high dose, single or two shots; 5 received placebo; per-sample allocation not given. Repertoires of vaccine and placebo recipients were sequenced from samples taken on day 63 after the first injection.

The source was peripheral blood, collected in a trial of Ad26.COV2.S vaccine versus placebo. These receptors all come from a person aged 18-65 years who received the Ad26.COV2.S COVID-19 vaccine or a placebo.

The chain joins TRBV7-8 to TRBJ1-2; TRBD1 aligns across 8 bases. Per germline, CDR1 SGHVS and CDR2 FQNEAQ. Trimming at V came to 5 bases and at J to 3 bases, leaving 8 bases not matched to a gene. There are 15 residues in the CDR3. The DNA for the CDR3 is TGTGCCAGCAGCGCCTACAGGGGGTCGGACTATGGCTACACCTTC. It codes for CASSAYRGSDYGYTF.

V usage is TRBV7-2 and J usage is TRBJ1-5, with 8 bases aligning to TRBD1. J gave up 4 bases and V 5 bases, and 4 bases lay outside the gene matches. Germline V gene data show CDR1 as SGHTA and CDR2 as FQGNSA. The CDR3 is 14 amino acids. The CDR3 DNA is TGTGCCAGCAGCGTGGGGGACAGGAATCAGCCCCAGCATTTT. This translates into CASSVGDRNQPQHF.

The chain carries TRBV6-6 and TRBJ2-5, with TRBD2 matching 8 bases. The CDR3 is 14 amino acids. CDR1 is MNHNY, CDR2 SVGAGI, per germline (reference sequence). Germline trimming cut 6 bases from V and 4 bases from J; bases unmatched to any gene: 7. The CDR3 loop is CASRPRGGVETQYF. CDR3 sequence (DNA): TGTGCCAGCAGACCTCGGGGGGGGGTAGAGACCCAGTACTTC.

The rearrangement joins TRBV6-1 to TRBJ2-3; 7 nucleotides agree with TRBD1. The length of the CDR3 is 15 residues. Germline CDR1 reads MNHNS; CDR2 reads SASEGT. Trimming removed 3 bases from V and 2 bases from J; junction bases left unmatched: 5. CDR3 residues: CASSEGQTNTDTQYF. The CDR3 nucleotides are TGTGCCAGCAGTGAGGGACAGACAAACACAGATACGCAGTATTTT.

The rearrangement joins TRBV5-8 to TRBJ2-7; 7 bases match TRBD1. The CDR3 is 14 residues long. Losses at the gene ends were 1 base for V and 9 bases for J; bases not matched to a gene: 10. Germline V gene data show CDR1 as SGHTS and CDR2 as YDEGEE. Here the CDR3 reads CASSLRPGGLAQYF. The CDR3 bases are TGTGCCAGCAGCTTGAGGCCAGGGGGTTTGGCGCAGTACTTC.